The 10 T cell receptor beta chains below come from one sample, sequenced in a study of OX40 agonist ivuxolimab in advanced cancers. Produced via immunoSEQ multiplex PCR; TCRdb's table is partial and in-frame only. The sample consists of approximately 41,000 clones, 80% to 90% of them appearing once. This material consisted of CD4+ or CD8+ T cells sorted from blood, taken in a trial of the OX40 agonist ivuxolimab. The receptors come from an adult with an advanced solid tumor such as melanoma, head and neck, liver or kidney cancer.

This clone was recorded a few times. CDR3 in amino acids: CASSLGRGTREQYF. Here the CDR3 DNA reads TGTGCCAGCAGCCTCGGAAGAGGGACGAGGGAGCAGTACTTC. This chain connects TRBV7-2 to TRBJ2-7; either TRBD1 or TRBD2 may fit D (5 bases each). This CDR3 spans 14 amino acids. Germline V CDR1 and CDR2: SGHTA, FQGNSA. V was pared by 5 bases and J by 7 bases, with 18 bases between.

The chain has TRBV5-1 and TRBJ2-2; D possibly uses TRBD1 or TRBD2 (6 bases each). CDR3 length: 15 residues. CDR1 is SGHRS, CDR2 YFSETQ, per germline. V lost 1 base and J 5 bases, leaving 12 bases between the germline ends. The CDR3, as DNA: TGCGCCAGCAGCTTGTTAGGGGGGCGAACCGGGGAGCTGTTTTTT. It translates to CASSLLGGRTGELFF.

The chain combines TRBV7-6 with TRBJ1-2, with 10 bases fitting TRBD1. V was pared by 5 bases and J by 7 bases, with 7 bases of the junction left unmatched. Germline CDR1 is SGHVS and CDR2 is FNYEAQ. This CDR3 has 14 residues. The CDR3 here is CASSRDRGTSGYTF. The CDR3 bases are TGTGCCAGCAGCCGGGACAGGGGTACTTCTGGCTACACCTTC. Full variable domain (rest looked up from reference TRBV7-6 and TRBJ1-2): GAGVSQSPRYKVTKRGQDVALRCDPISGHVSLYWYRQALGQGPEFLTYFNYEAQQDKSGLPNDRFSAERPEGSISTLTIQRTEQRDSAMYRCASSRDRGTSGYTFGSGTRLTVV.

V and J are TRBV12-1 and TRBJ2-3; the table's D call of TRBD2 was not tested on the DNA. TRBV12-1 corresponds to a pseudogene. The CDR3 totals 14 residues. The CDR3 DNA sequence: TGTGCCAGCAGCTCCTTCACTAGCGTAGATACGCAGTATTTT. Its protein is CASSSFTSVDTQYF.

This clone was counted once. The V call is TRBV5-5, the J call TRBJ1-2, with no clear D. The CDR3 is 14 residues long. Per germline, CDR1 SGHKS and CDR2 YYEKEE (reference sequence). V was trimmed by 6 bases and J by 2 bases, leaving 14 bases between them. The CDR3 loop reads CASISRAANYGYTF. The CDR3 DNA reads TGTGCCAGCATCTCCCGGGCCGCAAACTATGGCTACACCTTC.

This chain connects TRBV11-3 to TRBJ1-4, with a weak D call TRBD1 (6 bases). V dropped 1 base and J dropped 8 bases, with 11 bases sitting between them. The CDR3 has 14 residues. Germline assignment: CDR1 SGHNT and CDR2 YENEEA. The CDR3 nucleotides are TGTGCCAGCAGCTTAGCCAGGGGTGCCGAAAAACTGTTTTTT. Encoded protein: CASSLARGAEKLFF.

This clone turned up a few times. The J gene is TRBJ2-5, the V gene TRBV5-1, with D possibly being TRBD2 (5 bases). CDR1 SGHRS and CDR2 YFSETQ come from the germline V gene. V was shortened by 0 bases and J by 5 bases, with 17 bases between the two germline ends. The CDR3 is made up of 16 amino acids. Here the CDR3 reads CASSLAGVGPQETQYF. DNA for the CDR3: TGCGCCAGCAGCTTGGCCGGGGTTGGGCCGCAGGAGACCCAGTACTTC.

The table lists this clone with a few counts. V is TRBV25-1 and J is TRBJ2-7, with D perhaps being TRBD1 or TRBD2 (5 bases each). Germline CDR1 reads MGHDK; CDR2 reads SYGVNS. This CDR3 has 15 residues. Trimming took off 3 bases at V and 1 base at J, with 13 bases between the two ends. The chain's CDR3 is CASSDPGDHSYEQYF. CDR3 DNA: TGTGCCAGCAGTGACCCCGGGGACCATTCCTACGAGCAGTACTTC.

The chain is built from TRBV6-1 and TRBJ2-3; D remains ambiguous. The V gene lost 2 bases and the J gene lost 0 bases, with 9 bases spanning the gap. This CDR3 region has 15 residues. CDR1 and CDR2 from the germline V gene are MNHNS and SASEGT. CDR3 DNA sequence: TGTGCCAGCAGTGAACCCGGCCAAAGCACAGATACGCAGTATTTT. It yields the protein CASSEPGQSTDTQYF.

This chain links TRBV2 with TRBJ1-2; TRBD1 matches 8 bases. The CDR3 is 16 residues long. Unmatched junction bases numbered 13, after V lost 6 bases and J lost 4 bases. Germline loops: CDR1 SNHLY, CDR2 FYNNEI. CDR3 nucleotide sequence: TGTGCCAGCAGGAGGACAGGGATAATCGGGCCCTATGGCTACACCTTC. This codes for CASRRTGIIGPYGYTF.